The next 31 T cell receptor beta chains were all read from a single sample in a study of graft-versus-host responses after intestinal transplantation. Their specific antigens are unknown. This table comes from immunoSEQ multiplex PCR, and its TCRdb copy is limited to in-frame clones, with some not included. The sample has 85,000 to 130,000 clones, roughly 84% seen once. Sequencing used unstimulated CD4+ T cells sorted from spleen or lymph node cells, obtained before intestinal transplant. The origin of the receptors is a human donor who received an intestinal transplant.

The chain joins TRBV5-4 to TRBJ2-3; D possibly uses TRBD1 or TRBD2 (5 bases each). CDR1 and CDR2 (germline): SGHNT, YYREEE (reference sequence). This CDR3 has 16 residues. V was trimmed by 3 bases and J by 2 bases, leaving 16 bases between them. CDR3 DNA sequence: TGTGCCAGCAGCTCCAACCCGGGACCATACACAGATACGCAGTATTTT. Its protein is CASSSNPGPYTDTQYF.

This chain connects TRBV5-1 to TRBJ1-2; D not resolved. The CDR3 is made up of 13 amino acids. Germline CDR1 is SGHRS and CDR2 is YFSETQ. V was cut by 0 bases and J by 6 bases, with 9 bases left in between. CDR3 loop: CASSLGEVHGYTF. CDR3 coding DNA: TGCGCCAGCAGCTTGGGGGAGGTTCATGGCTACACCTTC.

The chain has TRBV7-9 and TRBJ2-3, with a weak D call TRBD2 (6 bases). This CDR3 contains 14 residues. The V end was cut by 5 bases, the J end by 3 bases, with 12 bases between. Germline CDR1 and CDR2: SEHNR and FQNEAQ (reference sequence). CDR3 loop: CASSLRGTTDTQYF. CDR3 bases: TGTGCCAGCAGCCTTCGGGGGACGACAGATACGCAGTATTTT.

The rearrangement links TRBV6-5 to TRBJ2-7; 9 bases line up with TRBD2. This CDR3 contains 14 residues. The germline V gene encodes CDR1 MNHEY and CDR2 SVGAGI. The J segment lost 3 bases and the V segment lost 2 bases, leaving 2 bases of the junction unmatched. This chain's CDR3 is CASSYAGGFYEQYF. The CDR3 coding sequence is TGTGCCAGCAGTTACGCGGGGGGGTTCTACGAGCAGTACTTC.

The J gene is TRBJ2-1, the V gene TRBV5-4; no clear D gene. The CDR3 consists of 14 residues. The germline V gene has CDR1 SGHNT and CDR2 YYREEE (reference sequence). V was pared by 4 bases and J by 0 bases, with 8 bases between. CDR3 sequence reads: CASSLGFSYNEQFF. DNA of the CDR3: TGTGCCAGCAGCCTGGGATTCTCCTACAATGAGCAGTTCTTC. The full variable domain, rest sourced from reference TRBV5-4 and TRBJ2-1, is ETGVTQSPTHLIKTRGQQVTLRCSSQSGHNTVSWYQQALGQGPQFIFQYYREEENGRGNFPPRFSGLQFPNYSSELNVNALELDDSALYLCASSLGFSYNEQFFGPGTRLTVL.

The chain is built from TRBV28 and TRBJ2-1, with D uncertain. The CDR3 covers 16 residues. V lost 2 bases, J lost 5 bases, and 16 bases lay in between. CDR1 and CDR2 from the germline V gene are MDHEN and SYDVKM. CDR3 loop: CASSLPRTTPDNEQFF. The CDR3 nucleotides are TGTGCCAGCAGTTTACCCAGAACGACCCCCGACAATGAGCAGTTCTTC.

V and J are TRBV4-3 and TRBJ1-4; the D is unclear. Germline CDR1 and CDR2: LGHNA and YSLEER. Deletions cut 5 bases from V and 5 bases from J, with 15 bases between. The CDR3 contains 15 residues. The CDR3 is CASSRREGANEKLFF. In DNA, the CDR3 is TGCGCCAGCAGCAGACGGGAGGGTGCGAATGAAAAACTGTTTTTT.

V gene TRBV30 combines with J gene TRBJ1-6, with 9 bases aligning to TRBD1. Per germline, CDR1 GTSNPN and CDR2 SVGIG (reference sequence). V was clipped by 3 bases and J by 7 bases; unmatched bases: 10. The length of the CDR3 is 16 residues. The CDR3 is CAWRQTGGAGNSPLHF. The DNA for the CDR3 is TGTGCCTGGAGGCAAACAGGGGGCGCAGGGAATTCACCCCTCCACTTT.

V gene TRBV27 combines with J gene TRBJ2-7; D possibly corresponds to TRBD2 (7 bases). Trimming left V 7 bases short and J 6 bases short, with 25 bases between. Germline CDR1 reads MNHEY; CDR2 reads SMNVEV (reference sequence). This CDR3 region has 16 residues. The CDR3, as DNA: TGTGCCAGCACGCACCTTTCGGCGGGGGCGCAGGGCGAGCAGTACTTC. It translates to CASTHLSAGAQGEQYF.

The rearrangement uses TRBV28 and TRBJ1-6; the D gene is possibly TRBD1 (5 bases). Between the trimmed V and J ends, which lost 8 bases and 8 bases, there was a span of 16 bases. The CDR3 has 14 amino acids. Germline V CDR1 and CDR2: MDHEN, SYDVKM. The CDR3 region has the DNA TGTGCCAGCGGAGATGACGGGGCCTATTCACCCCTCCACTTT. Translating it yields CASGDDGAYSPLHF.

V usage is TRBV6-5 and J usage is TRBJ1-2; 8 bases agree with TRBD1. Trimming cost V 0 bases and J 8 bases; bases outside gene matches: 5. This CDR3 has 14 amino acids. Germline values: CDR1 MNHEY, CDR2 SVGAGI. The CDR3 DNA reads TGTGCCAGCAGTTACTCCGACAGGGGTAGGGGCTACACCTTC. It codes for CASSYSDRGRGYTF.

In DNA, the CDR3 is TGTGCCAGCAGCCGGGGGGTAGACTCCTACAATGAGCAGTTCTTC. Its translation: CASSRGVDSYNEQFF. This sequence joins TRBV4-2 and TRBJ2-1; tentatively, D is TRBD2 (6 bases). V dropped 4 bases and J dropped 0 bases, with 10 bases sitting between them. The CDR3 length is 15 residues. Germline values: CDR1 LGHNA, CDR2 YNFKEQ.

The chain joins TRBV6-1 to TRBJ2-7; 11 nucleotides line up with TRBD1. The CDR3 runs to 14 residues. The germline V gene encodes CDR1 MNHNS and CDR2 SASEGT. The ends lost 4 bases at V and 7 bases at J; junction bases unmatched: 6. Here the CDR3 reads CASSGGQGAWEQYF. CDR3 in DNA: TGTGCCAGCAGTGGAGGACAGGGGGCATGGGAGCAGTACTTC.

This clone was found a few times. V and J are TRBV18 and TRBJ2-1; maybe TRBD2 (6 bases). The CDR3 runs 16 residues. Deletions cut 2 bases from V and 6 bases from J, with 17 bases between. Per the germline V gene, CDR1 is KGHSH and CDR2 is LQKENI. The CDR3 DNA is TGTGCCAGCTCACCATATCCCGGGACTCAGATCAATGAGCAGTTCTTC. It is translated as CASSPYPGTQINEQFF.

The rearrangement uses TRBV2 and TRBJ2-3; D ambiguous. This CDR3 has 11 amino acids. V was pared by 7 bases and J by 4 bases, with 6 bases between. CDR1 and CDR2 from the germline V gene are SNHLY and FYNNEI. This CDR3 reads CASNSADTQYF. Here the CDR3 DNA reads TGTGCCAGCAATAGTGCAGATACGCAGTATTTT.

Concerning this clone: The sample contains more than one DNA sequence encoding this CDR3. CDR3 in DNA: TGTGCCAGCAGCCGAGAACCAGCGAATTCACCCCTCCACTTT. Protein: CASSREPANSPLHF. This chain links TRBV5-4 with TRBJ1-6; D not resolved. Germline V gives CDR1 SGHNT, CDR2 YYREEE (reference sequence). The CDR3 runs to 14 residues. Trimming stripped 4 bases from V and 7 bases from J, with 12 bases between.

The chain joins TRBV20-1 to TRBJ2-7; D is uncertain. V was shortened by 5 bases and J by 6 bases, with 8 bases between the two germline ends. The germline V gene encodes CDR1 DFQATT and CDR2 SNEGSKA (reference sequence). The CDR3 sequence is 10 residues long. The CDR3 DNA sequence: TGCAGTGCTTACCGCGGCGAGCAGTACTTC. Amino acid sequence: CSAYRGEQYF.

This rearrangement joins TRBV5-1 to TRBJ2-2; 8 nucleotides match TRBD1. CDR1 is SGHRS and CDR2 is YFSETQ in the germline V gene. V dropped 4 bases and J dropped 4; count of bases not matched to a gene: 3. The CDR3 length is 14 residues. The CDR3 loop is CASSLDRATGELFF. The CDR3 DNA is TGCGCCAGCAGCCTGGACAGGGCCACCGGGGAGCTGTTTTTT.

This rearrangement joins TRBV6-1 to TRBJ1-5; D remains ambiguous. Between the trimmed V and J ends, which lost 1 base and 2 bases, there was a span of 6 bases. CDR3 length equals 14 residues. Germline V CDR1 and CDR2: MNHNS, SASEGT. The CDR3 bases are TGTGCCAGCAGTGAAGTCCAGGGCAATCAGCCCCAGCATTTT. Amino acid sequence: CASSEVQGNQPQHF.

The chain links TRBV15 to TRBJ2-7; D gene ambiguous. Trimming cost V 3 bases and J 2 bases, with 11 bases left between them. The CDR3 contains 14 residues. The V gene's germline CDR1 is LNHNV and CDR2 YYDKDF (reference sequence). For the CDR3, the DNA is TGTGCCACCAGCAGCCGATCCCTAGCCTACGAGCAGTACTTC. It specifies CATSSRSLAYEQYF.

A word on this clone: Other DNA sequences in this specimen translate into the identical CDR3. This chain joins TRBV6-5 and TRBJ1-6, with TRBD1 matching over 7 bases. Germline V gene sequence: CDR1 MNHEY, CDR2 SVGAGI. This CDR3 comprises 15 residues. The junction had 4 bases not matched to a gene; V was cut back by 3 bases and J by 5 bases. The CDR3 DNA follows: TGTGCCAGCAGTTATTCTGGGACAGATAATTCACCCCTCCACTTT. Translated, it gives CASSYSGTDNSPLHF.

CDR3 coding DNA: TGCGCCAGCAGCTTGGCACTAGCGGGAAGCACAGATACGCAGTATTTT. It is translated as CASSLALAGSTDTQYF. The gene calls are TRBV5-1 and TRBJ2-3, with 10 bases matching TRBD2. V trimming: 0 bases; J trimming: 0 bases; junction bases outside the gene matches: 1. Germline CDR1 reads SGHRS; CDR2 reads YFSETQ. This CDR3 region has 16 residues.

This clone came up once. The chain carries TRBV4-1 and TRBJ2-7; 7 bases line up with TRBD1. The germline V gene has CDR1 MGHRA and CDR2 YSYEKL. The CDR3 is 16 amino acids. V was clipped by 0 bases and J by 3 bases; unmatched bases: 8. The CDR3 DNA reads TGCGCCAGCAGCCAAGAATCACGACCAGGGGGCTACGAGCAGTACTTC. It specifies CASSQESRPGGYEQYF.

The table lists this clone with a count of one. The chain uses TRBV19 and TRBJ2-5, with a tentative D call TRBD1 (5 bases). This CDR3 has 15 residues. Germline V gives CDR1 LNHDA, CDR2 SQIVND (reference sequence). Trimming removed 7 bases at V and 9 bases at J, with 24 bases between. The CDR3 nucleotides are TGTGCCAGTAAGATTAGGGCAGGGCCAGATGGGGCCCAGTACTTC. This translates into CASKIRAGPDGAQYF.

The table lists this clone with a count of one. The V and J genes are TRBV11-2 and TRBJ2-1; 8 nucleotides match TRBD2. The germline V gene has CDR1 SGHAT and CDR2 FQNNGV. This CDR3 comprises 17 residues. Trimming cost V 6 bases and J 7 bases; bases outside gene matches: 17. CDR3 coding DNA: TGTGCCAGCAGACGGGGGCTAGCGGGTGGGGTACAGAATGAGCAGTTCTTC. It yields the protein CASRRGLAGGVQNEQFF.

The V gene is TRBV19, the J gene TRBJ2-7; 8 bases match TRBD1. CDR1 and CDR2 from the germline V gene are LNHDA and SQIVND (reference sequence). The CDR3 has 15 amino acids. V lost 5 bases, J lost 0 bases, and 6 bases stayed unmatched. In DNA form, the CDR3 reads TGTGCCAGTAGTCCACCGGGACAGGACTCCTACGAGCAGTACTTC. Amino acids: CASSPPGQDSYEQYF.

V gene TRBV28 combines with J gene TRBJ2-3; TRBD2 aligns across 9 bases. V was pared by 3 bases and J by 4 bases, with 2 bases of the junction left unmatched. This CDR3 has 14 residues. In germline, CDR1 is MDHEN, CDR2 SYDVKM. CDR3 coding DNA: TGTGCCAGCAGTTTGGGCGGGAGGGCAGATACGCAGTATTTT. Residues: CASSLGGRADTQYF.

This chain uses TRBV5-6 with TRBJ1-2, with D possibly matching TRBD1 (5 bases). Deletions cut 3 bases from V and 4 bases from J, with 7 bases between. Per germline, CDR1 SGHDT and CDR2 YYEEEE. The CDR3 runs to 12 residues. The CDR3 reads CASSYTGYGYTF. In DNA form, the CDR3 reads TGTGCCAGCAGCTATACAGGCTATGGCTACACCTTC.

The CDR3 nucleotides read TGTGCCAGCAGCTTAGTCGTAGACGCTGGGGGCTACGAGCAGTACTTC. It yields the protein CASSLVVDAGGYEQYF. The V call is TRBV11-2, the J call TRBJ2-7, with D tentatively TRBD1 or TRBD2 (5 bases each). Trimming pared 1 base from V and 3 bases from J, leaving 16 bases between. The CDR3 has 16 amino acids. Per germline, CDR1 SGHAT and CDR2 FQNNGV.

V is TRBV5-1 and J is TRBJ1-1; D possibly corresponds to TRBD1 (5 bases). Germline CDR1 SGHRS, CDR2 YFSETQ. This CDR3 region has 13 residues. Trimming cost V 0 bases and J 5 bases, with 8 bases left between them. This CDR3 reads CASSLERGTEAFF. For the CDR3, the DNA is TGCGCCAGCAGCTTGGAGAGGGGAACTGAAGCTTTCTTT.

As regards this clone: One junction end disagrees with the germline gene, perhaps due to a read error. V gene TRBV10-2 combines with J gene TRBJ2-1; D is unresolved. The CDR3 contains 14 residues. CDR1 is WSHSY, CDR2 SAAADI, per germline. This chain's CDR3 is CASRLGNSYSEQFF. The CDR3 nucleotides read TGCGCCAGCAGGTTAGGTAACTCTTACAGTGAGCAGTTCTTC.